The 17 T cell receptor beta chains given below trace back to one sample, sequenced in a study of T-cell memory formation after mild COVID-19. A single record per CDR3 protein comes from TCRdb applying MiXCR to the 5' RACE reads. The table has about 400,000 distinct CDR3 sequences, 15% to 20% seen once. Sequenced input: PBMCs or a T cell subset sorted from them (not recorded which). The receptors were gathered from a man in his late teens or twenties who had mild COVID-19 (a few samples of this study predate the infection). Cell type and time point are not known.

The chain carries TRBV7-2 and TRBJ2-3; weak D call: TRBD2 (6 bases). With 7 bases removed from V and 14 bases from J, the gap between germline ends came to 22 bases. The CDR3 is 13 amino acids. Germline V CDR1 and CDR2: SGHTA, FQGNSA. The DNA for the CDR3 is TGTGCCAGCACCTCACCAGGGTACACCGGGGGGTATTTT. It specifies CASTSPGYTGGYF.

This clonotype was seen many times. The rearrangement joins TRBV9 to TRBJ2-5; D gene ambiguous. The CDR3 has 13 residues. Germline loops: CDR1 SGDLS, CDR2 YYNGEE. Trimming took 0 bases from V and 1 from J, leaving 4 bases between them. This CDR3 is CASSVGAQETQYF. The CDR3 coding sequence is TGTGCCAGCAGCGTAGGGGCCCAAGAGACCCAGTACTTC.

This clonotype appeared a few times. The rearrangement joins TRBV28 to TRBJ1-1; no clear D gene. V was pared by 8 bases and J by 11 bases, with 18 bases between. This CDR3 region has 12 residues. The germline V gene encodes CDR1 MDHEN and CDR2 SYDVKM. The CDR3 here is CASGAVSQEAFF. The CDR3, as DNA: TGTGCCAGCGGAGCGGTATCTCAGGAGGCTTTCTTT.

This rearrangement joins TRBV25-1 to TRBJ2-1; TRBD2 might be the D (5 bases). This CDR3 is 15 amino acids long. In germline, CDR1 is MGHDK, CDR2 SYGVNS. V lost 1 base to trimming and J lost 5 bases, with 12 bases between them. CDR3 sequence (DNA): TGTGCCAGCAGTGAATGGAGAGGGATTGACAATGAGCAGTTCTTC. This codes for CASSEWRGIDNEQFF.

This clonotype was seen only a few times. The V gene is TRBV6-5, the J gene TRBJ2-5; 10 bases map to TRBD2. The CDR3 is 16 residues long. With V trimmed by 6 bases and J by 4 bases, 11 bases remained unmatched. Germline loops: CDR1 MNHEY, CDR2 SVGAGI. In DNA form, the CDR3 reads TGTGCCAGCAGACCATTCAGCGGGGGGGCCTTAGAGACCCAGTACTTC. Translating gives CASRPFSGGALETQYF.

In this sample, this clonotype turned up a few times. The chain is built from TRBV7-6 and TRBJ2-1; D is perhaps TRBD2 (5 bases). CDR3 size: 15 residues. Trimming cost V 4 bases and J 0 bases, with 10 bases left between them. In germline, CDR1 is SGHVS, CDR2 FNYEAQ. CDR3 sequence reads: CASSSPGDSYNEQFF. In DNA, the CDR3 is TGTGCCAGCAGCTCCCCCGGGGACTCCTACAATGAGCAGTTCTTC.

This clonotype has just a few counts. The gene calls are TRBV7-9 and TRBJ2-3; 8 bases line up with TRBD1. V shed 2 bases, J shed 6 bases, and the junction held 13 bases outside the gene matches. This CDR3 is 17 amino acids long. Germline V gene sequence: CDR1 SEHNR, CDR2 FQNEAQ (reference sequence). Here the CDR3 DNA reads TGTGCCAGCAGCTTACCGGGTGGACAGGGCCCCAGGGATACGCAGTATTTT. Translation: CASSLPGGQGPRDTQYF.

This clonotype was counted only a few times. V and J are TRBV6-2 or TRBV6-3 and TRBJ2-1; 7 nucleotides match TRBD2. The length of the CDR3 is 12 residues. Losses at the gene ends were 10 bases for V and 10 bases for J; bases not matched to a gene: 10. Per the germline V gene, CDR1 is MNHEY and CDR2 is SVGEGT. CDR3 DNA sequence: TGTGCCACACAGGCGGGGGACCGGGAGCAGTTCTTC. Translating gives CATQAGDREQFF.

CDR3 DNA sequence: TGTGCCAGCAGTTCCCTACAGGGACTCCTCCATGGCTACACCTTC. This codes for CASSSLQGLLHGYTF. The rearrangement joins TRBV12-3 or TRBV12-4 to TRBJ1-2; a possible D gene is TRBD1 (6 bases). The CDR3 sequence is 15 residues long. Trimming cost V 4 bases and J 6 bases, with 18 bases left between them.

The chain has TRBV6-2 or TRBV6-3 and TRBJ1-2; D is ambiguous. V lost 10 bases, J lost 7 bases, and 22 bases lay in between. The CDR3 is made up of 14 amino acids. Germline CDR1 and CDR2: MNHEY and SVGEGT. Here the CDR3 reads CATTGARGRRGYTF. The CDR3 region has the DNA TGTGCCACCACGGGAGCCCGAGGTCGTCGTGGCTACACCTTC.

This clonotype was detected a few times. The chain combines TRBV4-2 with TRBJ1-4; D possibly corresponds to TRBD1 (6 bases). Germline loops: CDR1 LGHNA, CDR2 YNFKEQ. V was pared by 3 bases and J by 8 bases, with 22 bases between. The CDR3 sequence is 17 residues long. The CDR3 DNA sequence: TGTGCCAGCAGCCATGTAACTTTTTCAGGGGATGGGGAAAAACTGTTTTTT. It is translated as CASSHVTFSGDGEKLFF.

The table lists this clonotype with a few counts. The CDR3 DNA reads as TGTGCCAGCAGCACCCCCCACAGGGACACTGAAGCTTTCTTT. Residues: CASSTPHRDTEAFF. J is TRBJ1-1 and V is TRBV3-1; D is possibly TRBD1 (6 bases). The CDR3 has 14 residues. Between the trimmed V and J ends, which lost 5 bases and 3 bases, there was a span of 13 bases. Germline CDR1 is LGHDT and CDR2 is YNNKEL (reference sequence).

V is TRBV12-3 or TRBV12-4 and J is TRBJ1-1; D gene ambiguous. The CDR3 covers 11 residues. The germline V and J ends were trimmed by 3 bases and 5 bases, with 4 bases remaining between them. This CDR3 is CASSLRTEAFF. CDR3 DNA: TGTGCCAGCAGTTTGAGAACTGAAGCTTTCTTT.

This sequence joins TRBV4-3 and TRBJ2-1; D gene ambiguous. CDR3 size: 15 residues. The V gene's germline CDR1 is LGHNA and CDR2 YSLEER. The ends were cut back, 0 bases at V and 5 bases at J, with 11 bases in the middle. The CDR3 protein is CASSQDVARDNEQFF. The CDR3 DNA reads as TGCGCCAGCAGCCAAGATGTGGCGAGAGACAATGAGCAGTTCTTC.

This clonotype was seen a few times. This chain joins TRBV6-2 or TRBV6-3 and TRBJ2-6; D is uncertain. The CDR3 has 13 residues. V was clipped by 7 bases and J by 4 bases, with 8 bases between them. Germline CDR1 is MNHEY and CDR2 is SVGEGT. Here the CDR3 DNA reads TGTGCCAGCACCGGAGCAGGGGCCAACGTCCTGACTTTC. Its translation is CASTGAGANVLTF.

The V call is TRBV5-1, the J call TRBJ2-7; TRBD1 agrees at 7 bases. CDR3 size: 16 residues. The V gene's germline CDR1 is SGHRS and CDR2 YFSETQ. Germline trimming cut 4 bases from V and 6 bases from J; bases unmatched to any gene: 16. This chain's CDR3 is CASSLYSGTVLFEQYF. The CDR3 nucleotides read TGCGCCAGCAGCCTATACTCCGGGACAGTCCTCTTCGAGCAGTACTTC.

V and J are TRBV20-1 and TRBJ2-7; a possible D gene is TRBD1 (5 bases). CDR1 and CDR2 (germline): DFQATT, SNEGSKA (reference sequence). The V gene lost 1 base and the J gene lost 3 bases, with 22 bases spanning the gap. The CDR3 has 17 amino acids. CDR3 sequence reads: CSARGGRQSLGVYEQYF. The CDR3 DNA sequence: TGCAGTGCTAGAGGGGGAAGACAGTCCCTAGGGGTCTACGAGCAGTACTTC.